The 2 T cell receptor beta chains presented below share a single source sample, sequenced in a study of CD8 T cells in ankylosing spondylitis. TCRdb independently ran MiXCR on the 5' RACE reads; one entry per CDR3 protein. This table has fewer than 500,000 distinct CDR3 sequences, 20% to 25% appearing once. Points from the study as a whole: Eight or nine highly homologous variants formed a TCR beta motif that appeared characteristic of ankylosing spondylitis blood.

These receptors' targets are unknown. Material for sequencing was blood, either unsorted or a sorted T cell fraction (not recorded which). The origin of the receptors is a male donor with ankylosing spondylitis.

The chain links TRBV18 to TRBJ2-2; D is uncertain. The CDR3 covers 16 residues. Deletions cut 1 base from V and 4 bases from J, with 13 bases between. The germline gives CDR1 KGHSH, CDR2 LQKENI. As DNA, the CDR3 is TGTGCCAGCTCACCACAAACTCACATGATCACCGGGGAGCTGTTTTTT. Translated, it gives CASSPQTHMITGELFF.

The chain joins TRBV10-3 to TRBJ1-5, with D unresolved. Trimming took 0 bases from V and 6 from J, leaving 6 bases between them. Looked up from germline, CDR1 is ENHRY and CDR2 is SYGVKD. CDR3 length: 13 amino acids. As DNA, the CDR3 is TGTGCCATCAGTGAGTCATTGAGTCAGCCCCAGCATTTT. Residues: CAISESLSQPQHF.